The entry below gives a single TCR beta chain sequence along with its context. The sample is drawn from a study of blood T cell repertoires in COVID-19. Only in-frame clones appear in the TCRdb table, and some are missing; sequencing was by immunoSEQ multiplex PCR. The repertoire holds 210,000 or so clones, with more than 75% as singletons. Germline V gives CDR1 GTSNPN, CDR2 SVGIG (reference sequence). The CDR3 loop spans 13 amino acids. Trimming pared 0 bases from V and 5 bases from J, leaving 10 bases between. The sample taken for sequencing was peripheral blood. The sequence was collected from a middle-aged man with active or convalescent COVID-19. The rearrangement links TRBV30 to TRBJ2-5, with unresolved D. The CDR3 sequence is CAWSVRRAETQYF. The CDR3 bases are TGTGCCTGGAGTGTACGTAGAGCCGAGACCCAGTACTTC.